This TCR beta chain was recovered during a study of blood T cells in healthy people across ages. The study, taken as a whole, reports: TCR beta diversity was tightly associated with the proportion of naive T cells.

As to this clonotype: Its target is unknown.

It was with a sample-barcoded 5' primer and a J-beta primer mix that a second PCR of roughly 7 to 12 cycles was run. The authors tagged each cDNA molecule using a template-switch adaptor with 12 random nucleotides. MiXCR, applied by TCRdb to the 5' RACE reads, yields one record per CDR3 protein. The sample lists some 1 million distinct CDR3 sequences, 40% to 50% seen once, with around 18% in the top ten. The CDR3 sequence is 16 residues long. Germline-derived CDR1 and CDR2 are MNHEY and SMNVEV (reference sequence). J was trimmed by 2 bases and V by 2 bases; bases with no gene match: 6. The origin of this receptor is a woman aged 60-70 years in good health. The sequencing input was blood. The rearrangement uses TRBV27 and TRBJ2-1, with 7 bases identical to TRBD2. The CDR3 spells CASSLRREVPYNEQFF. The CDR3 DNA reads as TGTGCCAGCAGTTTACGTCGGGAGGTCCCCTACAATGAGCAGTTCTTC.